Listed here are 12 T cell receptor beta chains from one sample, sequenced in a study of regulatory dendritic cells for organ transplantation. Sorted subsets were CFSE-labeled and cultured four to six days with allogeneic dendritic cells. TCRdb keeps only in-frame clones here, not all; method: immunoSEQ multiplex PCR. The sample yields approximately 22,000 clones, approximately 83% seen once. Antigens of these TCRs are unknown. What was sequenced was naive CD4+ T cells from blood cultured with dendritic cells. Regarding subset: CD45RA+ naive T cells. The receptors were sampled from a human donor in good health.

This clone was seen more than once but under ten times. This rearrangement joins TRBV7-9 to TRBJ1-2, with D perhaps matching TRBD1 (6 bases). V lost 3 bases, J lost 3 bases, and 8 bases lay in between. Germline lookup yields CDR1 SEHNR and CDR2 FQNEAQ (reference sequence). CDR3 length equals 13 residues. CDR3 region: CASSLDSYYGYTF. DNA for the CDR3: TGTGCCAGCAGCTTGGACAGCTACTATGGCTACACCTTC.

The CDR3 DNA reads as TGTGCCAGCAGCTGGGGGGTCCAGGGCAATCAGCCCCAGCATTTT. Its translation: CASSWGVQGNQPQHF. V and J are TRBV7-2 and TRBJ1-5; TRBD1 might be the D (5 bases). Trimming pared 4 bases from V and 2 bases from J, leaving 12 bases between. CDR1 and CDR2 (germline): SGHTA, FQGNSA. CDR3 length equals 15 residues.

CDR3 sequence (DNA): TGTGCCAGCAGCAAAGAAAACCGAGCCTACGAGCAGTACTTC. Its protein is CASSKENRAYEQYF. The gene calls are TRBV21-1 and TRBJ2-7; TRBD2, the table's D call, lacks a check against the DNA. TRBV21-1 is assigned pseudogene status. The CDR3 covers 14 residues.

This chain links TRBV15 with TRBJ2-1; maybe TRBD1 (6 bases). V lost 0 bases and J 15 bases, leaving 24 bases between the germline ends. This CDR3 has 16 amino acids. CDR1 and CDR2 from the germline V gene are LNHNV and YYDKDF (reference sequence). The CDR3 here is CATSRDSARTAQRGFF. The CDR3 region has the DNA TGTGCCACCAGCAGAGATAGCGCGCGGACAGCACAACGGGGGTTCTTC.

The rearrangement uses TRBV6-1 and TRBJ2-7, with D uncertain. V was clipped by 5 bases and J by 2 bases, with 13 bases between them. The CDR3 spans 14 residues. Germline-derived CDR1 and CDR2 are MNHNS and SASEGT. CDR3 sequence reads: CASSWYQNAYEQYF. The CDR3 bases are TGTGCCAGCAGTTGGTACCAGAACGCCTACGAGCAGTACTTC.

This sequence joins TRBV11-2 and TRBJ1-1; D not certain. The V gene lost 1 base and the J gene lost 3 bases, with 3 bases spanning the gap. The germline V gene encodes CDR1 SGHAT and CDR2 FQNNGV. The CDR3 covers 12 residues. This CDR3 is CASSLVYTEAFF. As DNA, the CDR3 is TGTGCCAGCAGCTTAGTTTACACTGAAGCTTTCTTT.

The rearrangement links TRBV4-1 to TRBJ1-1, with D hard to call. V lost 2 bases to trimming and J lost 3 bases, with 16 bases between them. Germline V gives CDR1 MGHRA, CDR2 YSYEKL. The CDR3 is 16 residues long. In nucleotides, the CDR3 is TGCGCCAGCAGCCAAATGGGGATTGTCCGGGACACTGAAGCTTTCTTT. Translation: CASSQMGIVRDTEAFF.

This chain connects TRBV5-1 to TRBJ2-5; D gene uncertain. The CDR3 is made up of 13 amino acids. Germline lookup yields CDR1 SGHRS and CDR2 YFSETQ. With 0 bases removed from V and 4 bases from J, the gap between germline ends came to 7 bases. The CDR3 reads CASSLAPLETQYF. The CDR3 coding sequence is TGCGCCAGCAGCTTGGCGCCGCTAGAGACCCAGTACTTC.

J is TRBJ2-5 and V is TRBV30; tentatively, D is TRBD2 (6 bases). The CDR3 sequence is 17 residues long. The V gene lost 0 bases and the J gene lost 2 bases, with 19 bases spanning the gap. Germline V gene lookup returns CDR1 GTSNPN and CDR2 SVGIG (reference sequence). For the CDR3, the DNA is TGTGCCTGGAGTGTGGGCTGGGGTGGAGGGTTTCAAGAGACCCAGTACTTC. Translated: CAWSVGWGGGFQETQYF.

The CDR3 sequence is CASSWGPARTDTQYF. CDR3 nucleotide sequence: TGTGCCAGCAGTTGGGGACCTGCCCGCACAGATACGCAGTATTTT. J is TRBJ2-3 and V is TRBV28, with D tentatively TRBD1 or TRBD2 (5 bases each). Deletions cut 4 bases from V and 1 base from J, with 12 bases between. The CDR3 totals 15 residues. Germline-derived CDR1 and CDR2 are MDHEN and SYDVKM.

The V and J genes are TRBV7-2 and TRBJ2-3; D is unclear. Germline-derived CDR1 and CDR2 are SGHTA and FQGNSA. Trimming left V 0 bases short and J 0 bases short, with 7 bases between. The CDR3 covers 15 residues. CDR3 nucleotide sequence: TGTGCCAGCAGCTTAGCGCGGCGGAGCACAGATACGCAGTATTTT. It yields the protein CASSLARRSTDTQYF. Looking up the rest from reference TRBV7-2 and TRBJ2-3 gives the full variable domain: GAGVSQSPSNKVTEKGKDVELRCDPISGHTALYWYRQSLGQGLEFLIYFQGNSAPDKSGLPSDRFSAERTGGSVSTLTIQRTQQEDSAVYLCASSLARRSTDTQYFGPGTRLTVL.

This chain uses TRBV7-8 with TRBJ1-5, with TRBD1 identical over 9 bases. In germline, CDR1 is SGHVS, CDR2 FQNEAQ. J gave up 6 bases and V 6 bases, and 9 bases lay outside the gene matches. The CDR3 extends over 15 amino acids. The CDR3 sequence is CASSPGDREGQPQHF. As DNA, the CDR3 is TGTGCCAGCAGTCCGGGGGACAGGGAAGGTCAGCCCCAGCATTTT.